This TCR beta chain is drawn from a study of cytomegalovirus exposure and HLA in healthy donors. Turning to the study itself: In an earlier analysis, 95 million to 130 million unique TCR beta sequences were found from some 200 million T cells.

Germline lookup yields CDR1 SQVTM and CDR2 ANQGSEA. The CDR3 is 11 residues long. The PCR used 60 Vbeta and 13 Jbeta primers. Clones were sequenced by immunoSEQ multiplex PCR, and TCRdb holds only the in-frame ones, with some missing. The sample contains 100,000 to 150,000 clones, roughly 80% of which appear only once. The TCR comes from a man between 18 and 35 years old in good health and CMV-seropositive. Sequenced sample: PBMCs. V is TRBV29-1 and J is TRBJ2-5; unclear D gene. The CDR3 DNA reads as TGCAGTGTAGACTCCCAAGAGACCCAGTACTTC. This translates into CSVDSQETQYF.